These 18 T cell receptor beta chains were sequenced from one sample in a study of memory CD4+ T cells and cytomegalovirus serostatus. Single viable CD3+CD4+CD8-CD45RO+ cells were sorted as the memory CD4+ T cells. Some clones are missing from TCRdb's copy, which holds only in-frame ones; the method was immunoSEQ multiplex PCR. Of 48,000 or so clones in the sample, over 75% were seen once. Material: memory CD4+ T cells from blood. Receptor source: an adult in good health and CMV-seronegative.

The genes are TRBV10-3 and TRBJ1-2; tentatively, D is TRBD1 (6 bases). Germline CDR1 reads ENHRY; CDR2 reads SYGVKD. Trimming cost V 6 bases and J 0 bases, with 11 bases left between them. This CDR3 contains 14 residues. The CDR3 region has the DNA TGTGCCATCAGGGGGGACACAACTAACTATGGCTACACCTTC. It codes for CAIRGDTTNYGYTF.

The chain recombines TRBV27 with TRBJ2-7; D assignment may be TRBD1 or TRBD2 (5 bases each). The CDR3 length is 15 residues. Trimming stripped 2 bases from V and 6 bases from J, with 17 bases between. Germline values: CDR1 MNHEY, CDR2 SMNVEV (reference sequence). For the CDR3, the DNA is TGTGCCAGCAGTTTAAGGACTTTGGGACGTGGCGAGCAGTACTTC. The encoded protein is CASSLRTLGRGEQYF.

The rearrangement joins TRBV5-1 to TRBJ2-2; TRBD2 matches 8 bases. The CDR3 totals 16 residues. The V gene's germline CDR1 is SGHRS and CDR2 YFSETQ. V shed 2 bases, J shed 5 bases, and the junction held 8 bases outside the gene matches. This CDR3 reads CASSFVAGLSTGELFF. DNA of the CDR3: TGCGCCAGCAGCTTCGTAGCGGGACTGTCGACCGGGGAGCTGTTTTTT. Full variable domain (remainder filled in from reference TRBV5-1 and TRBJ2-2): KAGVTQTPRYLIKTRGQQVTLSCSPISGHRSVSWYQQTPGQGLQFLFEYFSETQRNKGNFPGRFSGRQFSNSRSEMNVSTLELGDSALYLCASSFVAGLSTGELFFGEGSRLTVL.

This rearrangement joins TRBV5-1 to TRBJ2-2; D gene uncertain. V lost 4 bases to trimming and J lost 0 bases, with 19 bases between them. This CDR3 comprises 18 residues. Germline CDR1 is SGHRS and CDR2 is YFSETQ. Here the CDR3 DNA reads TGCGCCAGCAGCCCGGCCGGGTTATTTTCAGCGAACACCGGGGAGCTGTTTTTT. Amino acid sequence: CASSPAGLFSANTGELFF.

CDR3 nucleotide sequence: TGTGCCAGCAGTGCTGGACAGTCTCACCCCTACGAGCAGTACTTC. Translating it yields CASSAGQSHPYEQYF. This sequence joins TRBV25-1 and TRBJ2-7, with D possibly matching TRBD1 (6 bases). Germline V lookup: CDR1 MGHDK, CDR2 SYGVNS. V lost 4 bases, J lost 2 bases, and 15 bases lay in between. The CDR3 is made up of 15 amino acids.

J is TRBJ1-2 and V is TRBV18; 8 bases line up with TRBD1. With V trimmed by 2 bases and J by 5 bases, 7 bases remained unmatched. CDR1 is KGHSH and CDR2 is LQKENI in the germline V gene. The length of the CDR3 is 15 residues. In nucleotides, the CDR3 is TGTGCCAGCTCACCAGGGGACAGGAGATCTTATGGCTACACCTTC. Encoded protein: CASSPGDRRSYGYTF. Together with reference TRBV18 and TRBJ1-2, the CDR3 gives the full variable domain: NAGVMQNPRHLVRRRGQEARLRCSPMKGHSHVYWYRQLPEEGLKFMVYLQKENIIDESGMPKERFSAEFPKEGPSILRIQQVVRGDSAAYFCASSPGDRRSYGYTFGSGTRLTVV.

The genes are TRBV7-6 and TRBJ1-6, with D possibly matching TRBD1 (5 bases). The ends were cut back, 5 bases at V and 0 bases at J, with 20 bases in the middle. Germline V gene data show CDR1 as SGHVS and CDR2 as FNYEAQ. The CDR3 runs to 19 residues. Here the CDR3 DNA reads TGTGCCAGCAGCCCACCTACAACCGGGGCGAGCTCCTATAATTCACCCCTCCACTTT. Translating it yields CASSPPTTGASSYNSPLHF.

Points on this clone: The final CDR3 position lacks the conserved phenylalanine or tryptophan, pointing to a likely read error. The CDR3 region is CASSTPGTSVYEQYL. For the CDR3, the DNA is TGTGCCAGCAGTACACCCGGGACCTCTGTCTACGAGCAGTACCTC. This rearrangement joins TRBV28 to TRBJ2-7; tentatively, D is TRBD1 or TRBD2 (5 bases each). Deletions cut 5 bases from V and 3 bases from J, with 17 bases between. The CDR3 extends over 15 amino acids. Germline values: CDR1 MDHEN, CDR2 SYDVKM.

This clone was observed a handful of times. J is TRBJ1-2 and V is TRBV2; 7 bases agree with TRBD1. The CDR3 contains 15 residues. Germline CDR1 reads SNHLY; CDR2 reads FYNNEI. V trimming: 3 bases; J trimming: 0 bases; junction bases outside the gene matches: 4. This chain's CDR3 is CASSDGQVPNYGYTF. CDR3 DNA: TGTGCCAGCAGTGATGGACAGGTTCCTAACTATGGCTACACCTTC.

The V and J genes are TRBV18 and TRBJ2-2; D may match TRBD1 or TRBD2 (5 bases each). V was trimmed by 2 bases and J by 2 bases, leaving 9 bases between them. The CDR3 is 15 amino acids. CDR1 and CDR2 (germline): KGHSH, LQKENI. As DNA, the CDR3 is TGTGCCAGCTCACCATACGGGACCAACACCGGGGAGCTGTTTTTT. The encoded protein is CASSPYGTNTGELFF.

The chain is built from TRBV7-6 and TRBJ2-3, with 9 bases fitting TRBD1. The V and J ends lost 0 bases and 5 bases, in that order; junction bases with no gene match: 9. The CDR3 loop spans 17 amino acids. Per the germline V gene, CDR1 is SGHVS and CDR2 is FNYEAQ. The CDR3 DNA follows: TGTGCCAGCAGCTTAGCGTCGGGACAGGGAATTCAAGATACGCAGTATTTT. Its translation is CASSLASGQGIQDTQYF.

V and J are TRBV25-1 and TRBJ2-2; D not certain. Germline values: CDR1 MGHDK, CDR2 SYGVNS. V was trimmed by 2 bases and J by 1 base, leaving 8 bases between them. The CDR3 runs 15 residues. The CDR3 loop is CASSEERQNTGELFF. CDR3 in DNA: TGTGCCAGCAGTGAAGAAAGGCAGAACACCGGGGAGCTGTTTTTT.

This clone was detected only once. The V call is TRBV5-6, the J call TRBJ1-1; D unresolved. The CDR3 covers 14 residues. Trimming pared 4 bases from V and 10 bases from J, leaving 20 bases between. Looked up from germline, CDR1 is SGHDT and CDR2 is YYEEEE. CDR3 DNA sequence: TGTGCCAGCAGCCAGCTCCTAGGAGGGTGGAGAGCTTTCTTT. This sequence encodes CASSQLLGGWRAFF.

This clone has only one observation. The V call is TRBV18, the J call TRBJ2-1, with unresolved D. CDR1 and CDR2 (germline): KGHSH, LQKENI. The CDR3 has 14 residues. Trimming removed 3 bases at V and 3 bases at J, with 9 bases between. The CDR3 reads CASSPQENYNEQFF. The CDR3 DNA is TGTGCCAGCTCACCTCAGGAGAACTACAATGAGCAGTTCTTC.

The CDR3: CAWSQGADYGYTF. The CDR3 bases are TGTGCCTGGAGTCAGGGGGCCGACTATGGCTACACCTTC. V usage is TRBV30 and J usage is TRBJ1-2; TRBD1 agrees at 8 bases. CDR3 length equals 13 residues. V lost 2 bases to trimming and J lost 3 bases; unmatched junction nucleotides: 2. Germline V CDR1 and CDR2: GTSNPN, SVGIG (reference sequence).

This clone showed up just a few times. V gene TRBV29-1 combines with J gene TRBJ1-1; D remains unclear. CDR1 and CDR2 from the germline V gene are SQVTM and ANQGSEA. The CDR3 sequence is 13 residues long. Trimming left V 4 bases short and J 1 base short, with 10 bases between. The CDR3 sequence: CSVGGWANTEAFF. CDR3 coding DNA: TGCAGCGTTGGGGGATGGGCGAACACTGAAGCTTTCTTT. Full variable domain (rest looked up from reference TRBV29-1 and TRBJ1-1): SAVISQKPSRDICQRGTSLTIQCQVDSQVTMMFWYRQQPGQSLTLIATANQGSEATYESGFVIDKFPISRPNLTFSTLTVSNMSPEDSSIYLCSVGGWANTEAFFGQGTRLTVV.

The chain employs TRBV6-1 and TRBJ2-4, with D hard to call. The CDR3 totals 14 residues. V lost 6 bases, J lost 1 base, and 10 bases lay in between. From germline, CDR1 is MNHNS and CDR2 SASEGT. CDR3 nucleotides: TGTGCCAGCAGCACGTCCGGGGCCAAAAACATTCAGTACTTC. It is translated as CASSTSGAKNIQYF.

This clone has only a few counts. This chain uses TRBV14 with TRBJ2-2; TRBD2 matches 7 bases. This CDR3 region has 15 residues. Looked up from germline, CDR1 is SGHDN and CDR2 is FVKESK. The V segment lost 2 bases and the J segment 4 bases; nucleotides outside the gene matches: 4. CDR3 bases: TGTGCCAGCAGCCAAATCCCTAGCGGCACCGGGGAGCTGTTTTTT. Translating gives CASSQIPSGTGELFF.